The source of this T cell receptor (beta chain) is a study of blood T cell repertoires in COVID-19. Study details: PBMCs, B-cell-depleted T cells, or T cells provided the cDNA or gDNA that made up the material.

Followed longitudinally, the Seattle patients had been enrolled during active infection. As processed by the authors: Amplified reference gene primers provided the basis for estimating nucleated cell counts. TCRdb's table, derived via immunoSEQ multiplex PCR, lists solely in-frame clones and lacks some. The V and J calls and clone size come from that table; D and trimming were worked out from the DNA. The profile covers 55,000 or so clones, with approximately 87% appearing a single time and approximately 6% taken by the ten largest. This CDR3 is built from 17 residues. The germline V gene encodes CDR1 LGHNA and CDR2 YNFKEQ. The V gene lost 3 bases and the J gene lost 7 bases, with 22 bases spanning the gap.

The sequenced material came from peripheral blood. The receptor was derived from a woman aged 55-75 years with COVID-19, enrolled during active disease. The rearrangement uses TRBV4-2 and TRBJ2-4; perhaps TRBD1 as D (7 bases). CDR3 bases: TGTGCCAGCAGCCACGACCAGGGGGAGGCGGAAGGGAACATTCAGTACTTC. This sequence encodes CASSHDQGEAEGNIQYF.